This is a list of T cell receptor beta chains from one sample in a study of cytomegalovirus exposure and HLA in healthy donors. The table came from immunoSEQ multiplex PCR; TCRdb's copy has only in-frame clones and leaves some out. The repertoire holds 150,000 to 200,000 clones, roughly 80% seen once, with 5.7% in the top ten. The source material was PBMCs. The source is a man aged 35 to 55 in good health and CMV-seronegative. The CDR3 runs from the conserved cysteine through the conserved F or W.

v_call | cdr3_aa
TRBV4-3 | CASSQSGGPGTGELFF
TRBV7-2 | CASSSLRGHSYEQYF
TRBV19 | CASSSAGKGKPNYGYTF
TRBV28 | CASSLTSGVNIQYF
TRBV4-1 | CASSQGSRGRRGYEADTQYF
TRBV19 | CATSTGTGELFF
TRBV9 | CASTRGGGPTNEKLFF
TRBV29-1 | CSVLQGLNTEAFF
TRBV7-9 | CSSSLILQNYGYTF
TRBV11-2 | CASSFSSGNHISEQFF
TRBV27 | CASSIGGNYGYTF
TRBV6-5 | CASSYVGQGHEQYF
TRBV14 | CASSLLGTRNTEAFF
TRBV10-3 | CAISGAGAMCGYTF
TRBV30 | CAWRLGTANTEAFF
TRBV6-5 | CASNLGGSMNTEAFF
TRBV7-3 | CASSSMEGATGELFF
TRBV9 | CASSVGRTSRWDEQFF
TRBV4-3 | CASSRGQGARTGELFF
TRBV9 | CASSVGPGGVGTEAFF
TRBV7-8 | CASSPDSGRAVGVSYEQYF
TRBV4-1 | CASSQRETSGHTYEQYF
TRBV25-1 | CASSDYPGLAPGGYEQYF
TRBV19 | CASSLRGRRDEQYF
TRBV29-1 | CSVDRPRGAGDADTQYF
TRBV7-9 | CASSLSVPEETQYF
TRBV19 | CASSIEHSHIQYF